One TCR beta chain is described in this entry. Trimming left V 0 bases short and J 2 bases short, with 9 bases between. The CDR3 is made up of 15 amino acids. Germline V gene data show CDR1 as WSHSY and CDR2 as SAAADI. How the authors handled the data: The assay estimated nucleated cells by amplifying reference gene primers. Measured with immunoSEQ multiplex PCR; TCRdb has only the in-frame clones, and not every one. Clone size and V and J calls were adopted from that table, with D and trimming inferred from the DNA. The sample includes around 97,000 clones, about 89% of them seen just once. This specimen comes from a study of blood T cell repertoires in COVID-19. Study details: Samples representing acute and convalescent COVID-19 were sourced from the United States, Italy and Spain. Sources were T cells, B-cell-depleted T cells, or PBMCs; the material itself was cDNA or gDNA.

The chain employs TRBV10-2 and TRBJ2-3; D is unresolved. Sample: peripheral blood. The clonotype comes from a woman aged 60 to 75 with acute or convalescent COVID-19. DNA of the CDR3: TGCGCCAGCAGTGAGTCGCCAGTTCCCACAGATACGCAGTATTTT. Translating it yields CASSESPVPTDTQYF.